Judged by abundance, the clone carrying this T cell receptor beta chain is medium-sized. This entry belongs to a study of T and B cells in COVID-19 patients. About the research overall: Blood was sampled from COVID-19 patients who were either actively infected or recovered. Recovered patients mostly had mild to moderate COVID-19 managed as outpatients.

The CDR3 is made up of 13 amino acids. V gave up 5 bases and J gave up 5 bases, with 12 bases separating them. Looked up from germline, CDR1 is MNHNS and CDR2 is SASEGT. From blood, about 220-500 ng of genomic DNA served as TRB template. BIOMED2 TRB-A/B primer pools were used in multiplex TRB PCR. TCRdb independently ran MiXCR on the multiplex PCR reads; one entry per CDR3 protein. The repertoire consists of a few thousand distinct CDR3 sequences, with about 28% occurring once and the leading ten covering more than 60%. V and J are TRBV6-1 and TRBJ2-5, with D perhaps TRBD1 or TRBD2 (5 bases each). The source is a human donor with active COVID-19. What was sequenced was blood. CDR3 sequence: CASSYRGKETQYF. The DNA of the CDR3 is TGTGCCAGCAGTTACCGGGGCAAGGAGACCCAGTACTTC.